Listed here are 5 T cell receptor beta chains from one sample, sequenced in a study of post-analysis software for immune sequencing data. General study points: Patients used four to six TRBV segments, including TRBV5-6, TRBV5-1 and TRBV20-1, more often than controls.

These receptors have no identified antigens. Incorporated into the TCR beta cDNA libraries were unique molecular identifiers, which served to reduce PCR and sequencing biases. TCRdb passed the PCR reads through MiXCR, listing each CDR3 protein once. The sample has about half a million distinct CDR3 sequences, roughly 34% seen once. The sequencing input was blood. The receptor set was obtained from a girl aged 2 to 17 with multiple sclerosis.

This CDR3 is CASSHSRGYNSPLHF. The CDR3 DNA sequence: TGTGCCAGCAGTCACTCCAGGGGTTATAATTCACCCCTCCACTTT. V usage is TRBV28 and J usage is TRBJ1-6, with D possibly TRBD1 on 6 matching bases. Trimming took 5 bases from V and 4 from J, leaving 12 bases between them. The CDR3 is 15 amino acids. Per germline, CDR1 MDHEN and CDR2 SYDVKM.

This clonotype was counted a few times. The chain recombines TRBV7-9 with TRBJ2-7, with unresolved D. Germline values: CDR1 SEHNR, CDR2 FQNEAQ (reference sequence). The CDR3 extends over 16 amino acids. V lost 5 bases to trimming and J lost 3 bases, with 20 bases between them. The DNA for the CDR3 is TGTGCCAGCAGCCCCCCTCTAAGCTCCCTTCGCTACGAGCAGTACTTC. It encodes CASSPPLSSLRYEQYF.

The chain recombines TRBV20-1 with TRBJ2-1; 9 bases fit TRBD2. The ends lost 0 bases at V and 5 bases at J; junction bases unmatched: 8. The CDR3 has 16 residues. The germline gives CDR1 DFQATT, CDR2 SNEGSKA (reference sequence). CDR3 sequence (DNA): TGCAGTGCTAGAGACCCCGGGACTAGCTGGGACAATGAGCAGTTCTTC. This translates into CSARDPGTSWDNEQFF.

This clonotype was observed a handful of times. J is TRBJ2-1 and V is TRBV12-3 or TRBV12-4, with 9 bases matching TRBD1. Trimming removed 6 bases from V and 1 base from J; junction bases left unmatched: 10. CDR3 size: 17 residues. The CDR3 loop is CASSPLTGGYSYNEQFF. The CDR3 DNA sequence: TGTGCCAGCAGCCCCCTGACAGGGGGATATTCCTACAATGAGCAGTTCTTC.

As for this clonotype: Relative to the germline gene, one junction end is altered; a read error may explain this. The chain links TRBV3-1 to TRBJ2-3, with a possible D match to TRBD1 (7 bases). The CDR3 spans 14 residues. Germline V gene data show CDR1 as LGHDT and CDR2 as YNNKEL (reference sequence). CDR3 amino acids: CASSPQGRTGTQYF. The CDR3 region has the DNA TGTGCCAGCAGCCCGCAGGGGAGGACAGGTACGCAGTATTTT.